The 29 T cell receptor beta chains presented below share a single source sample, sequenced in a study of human T cells and chemical hapten exposure. The time point here: patch test 2, 6 weeks after DPC sensitization. The sample's treatment: therapeutic diphenylcyclopropenone sensitization with weekly scalp DPC. TCRdb re-analysed the RACE reads in MiXCR, keeping a single row per CDR3 protein. Among more than 90,000 distinct CDR3 sequences, about an eighth were seen once, and the ten largest hold 3.2%. The sample in question was whole blood, obtained in connection with sensitization to the hapten diphenylcyclopropenone (DPC). Every receptor here comes from a woman between 35 and 50 years old with alopecia areata. Some clones in this sample may be carry-over from other donors' samples.

This clonotype was picked up many times. The chain has TRBV19 and TRBJ2-1; D not certain. CDR1 is LNHDA, CDR2 SQIVND, per germline (reference sequence). This CDR3 contains 12 residues. V gave up 0 bases and J gave up 9 bases, with 6 bases separating them. The CDR3 loop is CASSIDGFEQFF. The CDR3 bases are TGTGCCAGTAGTATAGATGGGTTTGAGCAGTTCTTC.

This clonotype was counted many times. The chain couples TRBV7-9 to TRBJ2-7; D perhaps matches TRBD2 (6 bases). V was cut by 5 bases and J by 7 bases, with 21 bases left in between. Per germline, CDR1 SEHNR and CDR2 FQNEAQ (reference sequence). This CDR3 comprises 15 residues. CDR3 residues: CASSPSGTHVGEQYF. The CDR3 nucleotides are TGTGCCAGCAGCCCCTCCGGGACTCACGTCGGGGAGCAGTACTTC.

The CDR3 nucleotides read TGTGCCAGCAGACATAGTACCTCTGGGGCCAACGTCCTGACTTTC. Protein sequence: CASRHSTSGANVLTF. V usage is TRBV11-1 and J usage is TRBJ2-6; D remains unclear. The CDR3 runs 15 residues. Trimming pared 6 bases from V and 0 bases from J, leaving 9 bases between. Germline CDR1 and CDR2: SGHAT and FQDESV (reference sequence). The variable domain in full, completed from reference TRBV11-1 and TRBJ2-6, reads EAEVAQSPRYKITEKSQAVAFWCDPISGHATLYWYRQILGQGPELLVQFQDESVVDDSQLPKDRFSAERLKGVDSTLKIQPAELGDSAMYLCASRHSTSGANVLTFGAGSRLTVL.

This clonotype appeared many times. This chain joins TRBV6-5 and TRBJ1-3; possibly TRBD1 for D (6 bases). The V gene's germline CDR1 is MNHEY and CDR2 SVGAGI. V was cut by 2 bases and J by 2 bases, with 10 bases left in between. The CDR3 totals 15 residues. The CDR3 spells CASSYAGAPGNTIYF. The CDR3 nucleotides are TGTGCCAGCAGTTACGCAGGGGCCCCTGGAAACACCATATATTTT.

This clonotype was found many times. The rearrangement joins TRBV10-2 to TRBJ2-1; D unresolved. Trimming removed 8 bases from V and 0 bases from J, with 5 bases in between. This CDR3 has 12 residues. CDR1 is WSHSY, CDR2 SAAADI, per germline. CDR3 in amino acids: CASADSYNEQFF. CDR3 nucleotide sequence: TGCGCCAGCGCAGACTCCTACAATGAGCAGTTCTTC.

The sample holds a few counts of this clonotype. The genes are TRBV6-5 and TRBJ1-4; D is undetermined. Per the germline V gene, CDR1 is MNHEY and CDR2 is SVGAGI. This CDR3 comprises 19 residues. The ends were cut back, 0 bases at V and 10 bases at J, with 27 bases in the middle. CDR3 loop: CASSYSSVVGGSAVGKLFF. In nucleotides, the CDR3 is TGTGCCAGCAGTTACTCGAGTGTTGTGGGCGGGTCCGCGGTGGGAAAACTGTTTTTT.

This chain uses TRBV6-1 with TRBJ2-5, with D possibly called TRBD1 or TRBD2 (7 bases each). Germline CDR1 is MNHNS and CDR2 is SASEGT. The CDR3 totals 14 residues. The V gene lost 6 bases and the J gene lost 5 bases, with 16 bases spanning the gap. The CDR3 nucleotides are TGTGCCAGCAGAGGGACAGCGCGGGGGGAGACCCAGTACTTC. This translates into CASRGTARGETQYF.

The chain has TRBV7-2 and TRBJ2-3; D gene uncertain. Trimming pared 1 base from V and 6 bases from J, leaving 11 bases between. The CDR3 consists of 14 residues. The V gene's germline CDR1 is SGHTA and CDR2 FQGNSA. CDR3 protein: CASSLVASVDTQYF. CDR3 bases: TGTGCCAGCAGCTTAGTTGCATCGGTGGATACGCAGTATTTT.

This clonotype showed up just a few times. The chain joins TRBV10-3 to TRBJ2-2; D unclear. This CDR3 region has 13 residues. V was cut by 8 bases and J by 6 bases, with 13 bases left in between. Germline loops: CDR1 ENHRY, CDR2 SYGVKD. The CDR3 here is CAIRQLEPGELFF. The CDR3, as DNA: TGTGCCATCCGTCAGTTGGAACCCGGGGAGCTGTTTTTT.

This clonotype was counted many times. The chain has TRBV5-1 and TRBJ2-1, with 7 bases lining up with TRBD1. The CDR3 consists of 16 residues. V was pared by 4 bases and J by 0 bases, with 7 bases of the junction left unmatched. Germline CDR1 reads SGHRS; CDR2 reads YFSETQ. Written as DNA, the CDR3 is TGCGCCAGCAGCATACCCGGACAGGCCTCCTACAATGAGCAGTTCTTC. Residues: CASSIPGQASYNEQFF.

To note about this clonotype: This clone may be a read error of a much larger clone one base away. The chain has TRBV7-3 and TRBJ2-2, with 8 bases aligning to TRBD2. The CDR3 loop spans 16 amino acids. The V and J ends lost 4 bases and 2 bases, in that order; junction bases with no gene match: 6. Germline CDR1 and CDR2: SGHTA and FQGTGA. The CDR3 sequence: CASSSTGTSNTGELFF. For the CDR3, the DNA is TGTGCCAGCAGCTCAACCGGGACTAGTAACACCGGGGAGCTGTTTTTT.

In this sample, this clonotype turned up many times. The V and J genes are TRBV29-1 and TRBJ2-4; D gene unclear. This CDR3 contains 16 residues. Trimming left V 0 bases short and J 0 bases short, with 12 bases between. The germline CDR1 and CDR2 sequences are SQVTM and ANQGSEA. The CDR3: CSVEDYTQRAKNIQYF. The CDR3 region has the DNA TGCAGCGTTGAAGATTATACCCAGAGAGCCAAAAACATTCAGTACTTC. Looking up the rest from reference TRBV29-1 and TRBJ2-4 gives the full variable domain: SAVISQKPSRDICQRGTSLTIQCQVDSQVTMMFWYRQQPGQSLTLIATANQGSEATYESGFVIDKFPISRPNLTFSTLTVSNMSPEDSSIYLCSVEDYTQRAKNIQYFGAGTRLSVL.

This clonotype has a handful of counts. This sequence joins TRBV29-1 and TRBJ2-2; D unresolved. The CDR3 is 14 residues long. V lost 7 bases and J lost 4, with 16 bases in between. Germline assignment: CDR1 SQVTM and CDR2 ANQGSEA. The CDR3 loop reads CSARPSSGTGELFF. CDR3 nucleotides: TGCAGCGCCCGACCAAGTTCGGGCACCGGGGAGCTGTTTTTT.

The V call is TRBV12-3 or TRBV12-4, the J call TRBJ1-5; 9 bases are a match to TRBD1. V was clipped by 6 bases and J by 5 bases; unmatched bases: 5. CDR3 length: 14 amino acids. The DNA of the CDR3 is TGTGCCAGCAGGCCGACAGGGGGTCATCAGCCCCAGCATTTT. It yields the protein CASRPTGGHQPQHF.

The sample holds many counts of this clonotype. The chain links TRBV9 to TRBJ2-2; 7 bases match TRBD1. The trim removed 4 bases at V and 5 bases at J, leaving 11 bases unmatched. The CDR3 has 16 residues. The germline V gene has CDR1 SGDLS and CDR2 YYNGEE. In DNA form, the CDR3 reads TGTGCCAGCAGCCCTGAGTCAGGGGGTAGTACCGGGGAGCTGTTTTTT. It codes for CASSPESGGSTGELFF.

This clonotype occurred a few times. V is TRBV7-3 and J is TRBJ2-5; a possible D gene is TRBD2 (7 bases). This CDR3 comprises 13 residues. V was cut by 5 bases and J by 5 bases, with 12 bases left in between. Germline V lookup: CDR1 SGHTA, CDR2 FQGTGA. The CDR3 spells CASSGGGRETQYF. The CDR3 coding sequence is TGTGCCAGCAGCGGCGGGGGCCGGGAGACCCAGTACTTC.

This clonotype showed up just a few times. The chain recombines TRBV9 with TRBJ1-2; 9 nucleotides line up with TRBD1. The trim removed 4 bases at V and 5 bases at J, leaving 12 bases unmatched. CDR1 and CDR2 from the germline V gene are SGDLS and YYNGEE. CDR3 length: 16 residues. CDR3 residues: CASSPTPGQGTYGYTF. CDR3 coding DNA: TGTGCCAGCAGCCCCACCCCTGGACAGGGGACTTATGGCTACACCTTC.

The chain carries TRBV13 and TRBJ2-3; TRBD2 matches at 13 bases. CDR1 PRHDT and CDR2 FYEKMQ come from the germline V gene (reference sequence). This CDR3 contains 18 residues. Germline trimming cut 0 bases from V and 1 base from J; bases unmatched to any gene: 4. The CDR3 sequence: CASSLGLAGGPGTDTQYF. In nucleotides, the CDR3 is TGTGCCAGCAGCTTAGGACTAGCGGGAGGGCCGGGCACAGATACGCAGTATTTT.

This chain joins TRBV28 and TRBJ2-3; D ambiguous. The V gene's germline CDR1 is MDHEN and CDR2 SYDVKM. V shed 1 base and J shed 2 bases, with 7 bases lying between them. This CDR3 spans 14 amino acids. The CDR3 DNA sequence: TGTGCCAGCAGTTTATCAGTAACCACAGATACGCAGTATTTT. It is translated as CASSLSVTTDTQYF.

This clonotype appeared a few times. The V and J genes are TRBV29-1 and TRBJ2-1; D is uncertain. CDR1 and CDR2 (germline): SQVTM, ANQGSEA. V gave up 4 bases and J gave up 2 bases, with 9 bases separating them. The CDR3 runs to 13 residues. The CDR3: CSVAGTPYNEQFF. The DNA of the CDR3 is TGCAGCGTTGCCGGAACCCCCTACAATGAGCAGTTCTTC.

This clonotype was seen at least ten times. V and J are TRBV7-2 and TRBJ2-5, with 8 bases lining up with TRBD2. CDR3 length: 14 residues. Germline V gives CDR1 SGHTA, CDR2 FQGNSA. Unmatched junction bases numbered 2, after V lost 1 base and J lost 4 bases. Here the CDR3 reads CASSLGLAGETQYF. In DNA, the CDR3 is TGTGCCAGCAGCTTAGGCCTAGCGGGAGAGACCCAGTACTTC. The full variable domain, with the rest looked up from reference TRBV7-2 and TRBJ2-5, is GAGVSQSPSNKVTEKGKDVELRCDPISGHTALYWYRQSLGQGLEFLIYFQGNSAPDKSGLPSDRFSAERTGGSVSTLTIQRTQQEDSAVYLCASSLGLAGETQYFGPGTRLLVL.

V is TRBV4-3 and J is TRBJ2-3, with TRBD2 matching 8 bases. CDR3 length: 15 amino acids. Per the germline V gene, CDR1 is LGHNA and CDR2 is YSLEER. V was clipped by 4 bases and J by 0 bases; unmatched bases: 3. The CDR3 DNA reads as TGCGCCAGCAGCCGAGCGGGAGCGAGCACAGATACGCAGTATTTT. Its translation: CASSRAGASTDTQYF.

This clonotype has just a few counts. The DNA for the CDR3 is TGTGCCATCAGTGACGATCGCGAGCAGTACTTC. This translates into CAISDDREQYF. The chain carries TRBV10-3 and TRBJ2-7, with D uncertain. The V gene lost 3 bases and the J gene lost 6 bases, with 6 bases spanning the gap. Germline V gene lookup returns CDR1 ENHRY and CDR2 SYGVKD. The CDR3 sequence is 11 residues long.

V usage is TRBV9 and J usage is TRBJ2-1, with 12 bases aligning to TRBD2. V shed 4 bases and J 7 bases; nucleotides not matched to a gene: 3. Germline V CDR1 and CDR2: SGDLS, YYNGEE. CDR3 length: 14 residues. The CDR3 nucleotides read TGTGCCAGCAGCCAGACTAGCGGGGGAAATGAGCAGTTCTTC. This translates into CASSQTSGGNEQFF.

This clonotype occurred many times. This sequence joins TRBV7-9 and TRBJ1-4; D remains ambiguous. Germline V gene lookup returns CDR1 SEHNR and CDR2 FQNEAQ (reference sequence). This CDR3 contains 15 residues. V was cut by 0 bases and J by 0 bases, with 5 bases left in between. The CDR3 coding sequence is TGTGCCAGCAGCTTAGCAGGCCCAACTAATGAAAAACTGTTTTTT. Translating gives CASSLAGPTNEKLFF.

This clonotype was counted a few times. The genes are TRBV7-2 and TRBJ2-1; 10 bases line up with TRBD2. This CDR3 contains 15 residues. V lost 8 bases and J lost 6; bases outside the gene matches: 10. Germline V gene lookup returns CDR1 SGHTA and CDR2 FQGNSA. The CDR3 loop is CASRPGAGGPNEQFF. CDR3 in DNA: TGTGCCAGCCGCCCGGGAGCGGGGGGGCCCAATGAGCAGTTCTTC.

This clonotype was found a few times. This chain joins TRBV29-1 and TRBJ2-1, with D unclear. The V end lost 3 bases, the J end lost 3 bases, and 9 bases lay between the germline ends. Germline V lookup: CDR1 SQVTM, CDR2 ANQGSEA. The CDR3 covers 13 residues. The CDR3 DNA is TGCAGCGTTGACACCGGTGGCTACAATGAGCAGTTCTTC. Protein sequence: CSVDTGGYNEQFF.

The table lists this clonotype with many counts. The rearrangement joins TRBV6-2 or TRBV6-3 to TRBJ2-1; a weak D match, TRBD2 (7 bases). The CDR3 length is 15 residues. Germline CDR1 MNHEY, CDR2 SVGEGT. Trimming cost V 5 bases and J 2 bases, with 13 bases left between them. The CDR3 sequence is CASSGGGGAYNEQFF. CDR3 nucleotides: TGTGCCAGCAGTGGAGGCGGGGGCGCCTACAATGAGCAGTTCTTC.

The sample holds many counts of this clonotype. CDR3 residues: CASSEGAGTGNTIYF. CDR3 coding DNA: TGTGCCAGCAGTGAAGGGGCAGGGACTGGAAACACCATATATTTT. The chain couples TRBV2 to TRBJ1-3; TRBD1 is a possible D gene (5 bases). CDR3 length equals 15 residues. The V gene's germline CDR1 is SNHLY and CDR2 FYNNEI. Trimming removed 1 base from V and 2 bases from J, with 9 bases in between. Drawing the rest from reference TRBV2 and TRBJ1-3, the complete variable domain is EPEVTQTPSHQVTQMGQEVILRCVPISNHLYFYWYRQILGQKVEFLVSFYNNEISEKSEIFDDQFSVERPDGSNFTLKIRSTKLEDSAMYFCASSEGAGTGNTIYFGEGSWLTVV.